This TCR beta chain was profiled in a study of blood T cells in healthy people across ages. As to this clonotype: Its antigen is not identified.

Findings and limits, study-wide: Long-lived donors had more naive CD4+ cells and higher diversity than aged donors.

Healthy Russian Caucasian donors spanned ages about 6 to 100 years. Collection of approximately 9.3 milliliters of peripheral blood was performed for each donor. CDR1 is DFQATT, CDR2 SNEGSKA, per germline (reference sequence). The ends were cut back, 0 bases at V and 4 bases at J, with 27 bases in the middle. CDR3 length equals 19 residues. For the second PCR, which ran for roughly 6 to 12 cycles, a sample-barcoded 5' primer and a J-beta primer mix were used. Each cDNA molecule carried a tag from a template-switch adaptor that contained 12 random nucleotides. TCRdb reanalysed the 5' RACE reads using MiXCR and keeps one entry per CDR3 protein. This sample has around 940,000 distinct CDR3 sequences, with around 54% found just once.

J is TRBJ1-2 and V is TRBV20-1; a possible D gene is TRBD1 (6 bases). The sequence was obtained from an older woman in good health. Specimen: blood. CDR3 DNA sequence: TGCAGTGCTAGAGATGAGATGCTACTCTCCCGGGGACAAACCTATGGCTACACCTTC. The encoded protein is CSARDEMLLSRGQTYGYTF.